The 29 T cell receptor beta chains in this list originate from one sample, sequenced in a study of blood T cells in healthy people across ages. The second PCR ran about 6 to 11 cycles with a sample-barcoded 5' primer and J-beta primers. TCRdb ran MiXCR on the 5' RACE reads and lists one entry per CDR3 protein. Of 800,000 or so distinct CDR3 sequences in the sample, 20% to 25% were seen once. These data also featured in a second study, about T cells of mothers and their children.

The material sequenced was blood. These receptors were collected from a boy aged 5 to 17 in good health.

The chain combines TRBV4-1 with TRBJ1-4; D not resolved. Trimming took off 0 bases at V and 4 bases at J, with 12 bases between the two ends. The CDR3 contains 16 residues. Germline V lookup: CDR1 MGHRA, CDR2 YSYEKL. The CDR3 DNA reads TGCGCCAGCAGCCAAGATCGGACCGGGTATAATGAAAAACTGTTTTTT. Translating it yields CASSQDRTGYNEKLFF.

The genes are TRBV9 and TRBJ2-7, with TRBD1 identical over 7 bases. Germline CDR1 is SGDLS and CDR2 is YYNGEE. V lost 4 bases, J lost 5 bases, and 15 bases stayed unmatched. The CDR3 is 16 residues long. The CDR3: CASSPNRRGLGNEQYF. The CDR3 DNA reads TGTGCCAGCAGCCCCAACAGAAGGGGGCTTGGGAACGAGCAGTACTTC.

The V and J genes are TRBV20-1 and TRBJ2-3, with D unresolved. This CDR3 comprises 16 residues. The V end was cut by 1 base, the J end by 3 bases, with 17 bases between. Germline CDR1 is DFQATT and CDR2 is SNEGSKA (reference sequence). The CDR3 loop reads CSARVSPRFWTDTQYF. The CDR3 DNA reads as TGCAGTGCTAGAGTTTCGCCCAGGTTTTGGACAGATACGCAGTATTTT.

The V call is TRBV28, the J call TRBJ2-7; D may be TRBD2 (6 bases). The V gene lost 8 bases and the J gene lost 3 bases, with 17 bases spanning the gap. The CDR3 is 14 residues long. The germline V gene encodes CDR1 MDHEN and CDR2 SYDVKM. The CDR3 reads CASGGTGGVYEQYF. The CDR3 region has the DNA TGTGCCAGCGGAGGCACTGGAGGGGTCTACGAGCAGTACTTC.

This clonotype was detected once. This sequence joins TRBV7-2 and TRBJ1-4; a weak D match, TRBD1 (5 bases). The CDR3 length is 11 residues. CDR1 and CDR2 (germline): SGHTA, FQGNSA. Trimming shortened V by 3 bases and J by 12 bases, and 8 bases separated the two germline ends. The CDR3 DNA follows: TGTGCCAGCAGCTTGGGACTGGAACTGTTTTTT. Protein sequence: CASSLGLELFF.

The gene calls are TRBV20-1 and TRBJ2-1; 11 bases are a match to TRBD1. V dropped 4 bases and J dropped 7; count of bases not matched to a gene: 9. This CDR3 contains 15 residues. Germline assignment: CDR1 DFQATT and CDR2 SNEGSKA (reference sequence). The CDR3 spells CSAIRTGGEGNEQFF. The CDR3 DNA is TGCAGTGCTATCCGGACAGGGGGCGAAGGGAATGAGCAGTTCTTC.

The V call is TRBV4-3, the J call TRBJ2-4; 8 bases line up with TRBD2. With V trimmed by 4 bases and J by 6 bases, 8 bases remained unmatched. The CDR3 has 15 residues. Germline-derived CDR1 and CDR2 are LGHNA and YSLEER. The CDR3 sequence is CASSPTLSGINIQYF. CDR3 in DNA: TGCGCCAGCAGCCCCACTCTTAGCGGGATAAACATTCAGTACTTC.

The chain couples TRBV10-2 to TRBJ1-2; no clear D. Germline CDR1 reads WSHSY; CDR2 reads SAAADI. The germline V and J ends were trimmed by 0 bases and 0 bases, with 11 bases remaining between them. There are 16 residues in the CDR3. CDR3 region: CASSESYTAPNYGYTF. The CDR3 DNA reads TGCGCCAGCAGTGAGTCGTATACAGCTCCTAACTATGGCTACACCTTC.

The rearrangement joins TRBV27 to TRBJ2-3; D uncertain. This CDR3 region has 12 residues. Trimming took 10 bases from V and 5 from J, leaving 13 bases between them. Germline V gene data show CDR1 as MNHEY and CDR2 as SMNVEV (reference sequence). This CDR3 is CATSLLGDTQYF. The CDR3 region has the DNA TGTGCCACCTCACTCCTAGGAGATACGCAGTATTTT.

This clonotype was counted a few times. V is TRBV15 and J is TRBJ2-7; TRBD1 or TRBD2 may be the D gene (5 bases each). Trimming shortened V by 3 bases and J by 2 bases, and 14 bases separated the two germline ends. The germline gives CDR1 LNHNV, CDR2 YYDKDF (reference sequence). The length of the CDR3 is 15 residues. The CDR3 region is CATSRAGTAPYEQYF. The CDR3 nucleotides are TGTGCCACCAGCAGGGCCGGGACCGCACCCTACGAGCAGTACTTC.

V and J are TRBV20-1 and TRBJ1-4; D remains ambiguous. Germline V CDR1 and CDR2: DFQATT, SNEGSKA (reference sequence). The CDR3 length is 14 residues. V shed 0 bases and J shed 0 bases, with 5 bases lying between them. CDR3 loop: CSAREYATNEKLFF. The CDR3 nucleotides are TGCAGTGCTAGAGAATATGCAACTAATGAAAAACTGTTTTTT.

This chain joins TRBV3-1 and TRBJ1-2; D might be TRBD1 (6 bases). V was pared by 0 bases and J by 7 bases, with 12 bases between. This CDR3 contains 14 residues. Germline lookup yields CDR1 LGHDT and CDR2 YNNKEL (reference sequence). Here the CDR3 DNA reads TGTGCCAGCAGCCAAGATTGGCAGGGGTTTGGCTACACCTTC. Translating it yields CASSQDWQGFGYTF.

This clonotype occurred a few times. V and J are TRBV24-1 and TRBJ2-1, with D unclear. CDR1 KGHDR and CDR2 SFDVKD come from the germline V gene. The CDR3 is 12 residues long. Trimming stripped 2 bases from V and 7 bases from J, with 5 bases between. The CDR3 DNA sequence: TGTGCCACCAGTGATTCTGGGAATGAGCAGTTCTTC. Its translation is CATSDSGNEQFF.

The chain carries TRBV10-3 and TRBJ1-1; 12 positions match TRBD1. CDR1 is ENHRY and CDR2 is SYGVKD in the germline V gene. The CDR3 has 17 amino acids. Trimming removed 3 bases from V and 5 bases from J; junction bases left unmatched: 10. The CDR3 region is CAISDSGTGGIRTEAFF. The CDR3, as DNA: TGTGCCATCAGTGATTCCGGGACAGGGGGCATAAGGACTGAAGCTTTCTTT.

The CDR3 here is CASSSPGLAGKRGSYNEQFF. The CDR3, as DNA: TGTGCCAGCAGCTCGCCAGGACTAGCGGGAAAACGGGGCTCCTACAATGAGCAGTTCTTC. This sequence joins TRBV7-9 and TRBJ2-1, with TRBD2 identical over 12 bases. The CDR3 runs 20 residues. Germline V CDR1 and CDR2: SEHNR, FQNEAQ (reference sequence). Trimming removed 4 bases from V and 0 bases from J; junction bases left unmatched: 13. The full variable domain, completed using reference TRBV7-9 and TRBJ2-1, is DTGVSQNPRHKITKRGQNVTFRCDPISEHNRLYWYRQTLGQGPEFLTYFQNEAQLEKSRLLSDRFSAERPKGSFSTLEIQRTEQGDSAMYLCASSSPGLAGKRGSYNEQFFGPGTRLTVL.

The V and J genes are TRBV15 and TRBJ2-7; TRBD1 matches at 7 bases. Germline V gene data show CDR1 as LNHNV and CDR2 as YYDKDF (reference sequence). Trimming removed 5 bases from V and 4 bases from J; junction bases left unmatched: 5. The CDR3 runs 13 residues. CDR3 sequence (DNA): TGTGCCACCAGCGCCGAGACAGGGTACGAGCAGTACTTC. Its protein product is CATSAETGYEQYF.

This clonotype was picked up a small number of times. The chain is built from TRBV14 and TRBJ2-7; 9 nucleotides agree with TRBD1. This CDR3 contains 14 residues. Germline V gene lookup returns CDR1 SGHDN and CDR2 FVKESK. Trimming at V came to 6 bases and at J to 6 bases, leaving 9 bases not matched to a gene. CDR3 residues: CASRPNRQGGEQYF. The CDR3 DNA reads TGTGCCAGCAGACCAAACCGACAGGGGGGCGAGCAGTACTTC.

In this sample, this clonotype turned up a few times. The chain uses TRBV7-2 and TRBJ2-3, with D possibly being TRBD2 (6 bases). The CDR3 length is 16 residues. The germline V gene encodes CDR1 SGHTA and CDR2 FQGNSA. The germline V and J ends were trimmed by 5 bases and 0 bases, with 15 bases remaining between them. CDR3 loop: CASSPRSGTSTDTQYF. CDR3 DNA sequence: TGTGCCAGCAGCCCCCGTTCGGGGACTAGCACAGATACGCAGTATTTT.

The chain uses TRBV6-5 and TRBJ2-7; D is possibly TRBD2 (6 bases). V was cut by 6 bases and J by 1 base, with 16 bases left in between. CDR1 MNHEY and CDR2 SVGAGI come from the germline V gene. The CDR3 has 15 amino acids. CDR3 sequence reads: CASSRYGGDSYEQYF. CDR3 DNA sequence: TGTGCCAGCAGCCGTTACGGGGGAGATTCCTACGAGCAGTACTTC.

The rearrangement uses TRBV7-9 and TRBJ1-2, with 8 bases that match TRBD1. The CDR3 is 14 residues long. The V segment lost 6 bases and the J segment 6 bases; nucleotides outside the gene matches: 9. Looked up from germline, CDR1 is SEHNR and CDR2 is FQNEAQ (reference sequence). In DNA, the CDR3 is TGTGCCAGCAGGCCCAGGACAGGGTGGGATGGCTACACCTTC. This sequence encodes CASRPRTGWDGYTF. Together with reference TRBV7-9 and TRBJ1-2, the CDR3 gives the full variable domain: DTGVSQNPRHKITKRGQNVTFRCDPISEHNRLYWYRQTLGQGPEFLTYFQNEAQLEKSRLLSDRFSAERPKGSFSTLEIQRTEQGDSAMYLCASRPRTGWDGYTFGSGTRLTVV.

There are a few counts of this clonotype. The chain combines TRBV28 with TRBJ2-7; 9 bases are a match to TRBD1. Germline lookup yields CDR1 MDHEN and CDR2 SYDVKM. The ends lost 6 bases at V and 7 bases at J; junction bases unmatched: 7. The length of the CDR3 is 13 residues. This CDR3 reads CASSTGGSGEQYF. The CDR3 DNA sequence: TGTGCCAGCAGCACAGGGGGCTCGGGAGAGCAGTACTTC.

This chain links TRBV11-2 with TRBJ2-2; D not certain. Germline CDR1 and CDR2: SGHAT and FQNNGV. This CDR3 comprises 11 residues. Between the trimmed V and J ends, which lost 8 bases and 4 bases, there was a span of 5 bases. The CDR3 DNA reads as TGTGCCAGCCGAGGCACCGGGGAGCTGTTTTTT. Translated, it gives CASRGTGELFF.

The V call is TRBV12-3 or TRBV12-4, the J call TRBJ2-7; TRBD1 matches 8 bases. The V segment lost 6 bases and the J segment 12 bases; nucleotides outside the gene matches: 7. This CDR3 is 11 amino acids long. CDR3 DNA: TGTGCCAGCAGCCTGGGACAGGCTAGGTACTTC. Translating it yields CASSLGQARYF.

This clonotype has more than one count but fewer than ten. The chain employs TRBV20-1 and TRBJ1-6; TRBD1 matches 8 bases. CDR3 length: 17 residues. V shed 2 bases and J 8 bases; nucleotides not matched to a gene: 14. The germline V gene encodes CDR1 DFQATT and CDR2 SNEGSKA (reference sequence). CDR3: CSARLAGGGRADSPLHF. The CDR3 DNA follows: TGCAGTGCTAGACTCGCAGGGGGCGGCAGGGCGGATTCACCCCTCCACTTT.

The sample holds a few counts of this clonotype. The CDR3 loop is CASSLDTREAKNIQYF. The CDR3 region has the DNA TGTGCCAGCAGTTTAGACACCAGGGAGGCCAAAAACATTCAGTACTTC. The chain is built from TRBV28 and TRBJ2-4; either TRBD1 or TRBD2 may supply D (5 bases each). CDR1 and CDR2 from the germline V gene are MDHEN and SYDVKM. This CDR3 is 16 amino acids long. The V gene lost 2 bases and the J gene lost 1 base, with 12 bases spanning the gap.

The chain carries TRBV7-9 and TRBJ2-7; D possibly corresponds to TRBD1 (6 bases). Germline V gene data show CDR1 as SEHNR and CDR2 as FQNEAQ (reference sequence). This CDR3 contains 15 residues. V gave up 5 bases and J gave up 3 bases, with 17 bases separating them. The CDR3 nucleotides read TGTGCCAGCAGCGGAACGGGACAAAAAGACTACGAGCAGTACTTC. This sequence encodes CASSGTGQKDYEQYF.

The V call is TRBV3-1, the J call TRBJ1-1; 7 nucleotides agree with TRBD1. Germline V gene data show CDR1 as LGHDT and CDR2 as YNNKEL (reference sequence). The CDR3 has 14 amino acids. With 3 bases clipped from V and 4 bases from J, the junction kept 5 bases outside the gene matches. The chain's CDR3 is CASSQRQGGTEAFF. DNA of the CDR3: TGTGCCAGCAGCCAGAGGCAGGGGGGCACTGAAGCTTTCTTT.

This clonotype was seen a few times. This chain joins TRBV20-1 and TRBJ1-1, with D possibly TRBD1 on 6 matching bases. Germline V lookup: CDR1 DFQATT, CDR2 SNEGSKA (reference sequence). Trimming stripped 6 bases from V and 0 bases from J, with 14 bases between. This CDR3 contains 14 residues. DNA for the CDR3: TGCAGTGCGCCCGCGACAGGATTGAACACTGAAGCTTTCTTT. This codes for CSAPATGLNTEAFF.

This clonotype was seen only a few times. V and J are TRBV7-2 and TRBJ1-4; D call uncertain. The CDR3 covers 16 residues. V lost 3 bases to trimming and J lost 0 bases, with 11 bases between them. Per the germline V gene, CDR1 is SGHTA and CDR2 is FQGNSA. Here the CDR3 reads CASSFDGRTTNEKLFF. CDR3 coding DNA: TGTGCCAGCAGCTTCGACGGGCGCACAACTAATGAAAAACTGTTTTTT.